This TCR beta chain was identified during a study of human T cells and chemical hapten exposure. Study information: Small pooled library volume differences chiefly drove per-sample TCR yield variation.

TCRdb processed the RACE reads anew with MiXCR; each CDR3 protein has one entry. The sample consists of approximately 79,000 distinct CDR3 sequences, 10% of them appearing once. As to time point: patch test 1, 2 weeks after DPC sensitization. As to treatment: therapeutic diphenylcyclopropenone sensitization with weekly scalp DPC. There are 16 residues in the CDR3. Trimming cost V 2 bases and J 1 base, with 14 bases left between them. This receptor was identified in a woman between 50 and 59 years old with alopecia areata. Some clones in this sample may be carry-over from other donors' samples. The source material was whole blood, sampled in connection with sensitization to the hapten diphenylcyclopropenone (DPC). V and J are TRBV12-3 or TRBV12-4 and TRBJ1-1; D gene ambiguous. The CDR3 reads CASSLSLGQKNTEAFF. In DNA form, the CDR3 reads TGTGCCAGCAGTTTAAGTCTTGGGCAGAAGAACACTGAAGCTTTCTTT.